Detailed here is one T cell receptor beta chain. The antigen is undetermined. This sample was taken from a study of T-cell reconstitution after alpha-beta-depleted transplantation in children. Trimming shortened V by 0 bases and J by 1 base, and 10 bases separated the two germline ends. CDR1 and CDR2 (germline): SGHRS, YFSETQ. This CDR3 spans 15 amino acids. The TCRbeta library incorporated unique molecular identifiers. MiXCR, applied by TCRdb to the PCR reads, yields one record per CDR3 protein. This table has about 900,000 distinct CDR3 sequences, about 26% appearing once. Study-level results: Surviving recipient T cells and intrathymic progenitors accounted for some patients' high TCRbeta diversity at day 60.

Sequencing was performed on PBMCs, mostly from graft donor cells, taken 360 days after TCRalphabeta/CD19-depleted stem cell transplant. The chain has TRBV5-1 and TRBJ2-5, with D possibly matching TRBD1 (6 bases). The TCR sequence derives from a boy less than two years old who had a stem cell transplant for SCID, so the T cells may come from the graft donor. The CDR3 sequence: CASSLAGQFQETQYF. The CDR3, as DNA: TGCGCCAGCAGCTTGGCCGGACAGTTCCAAGAGACCCAGTACTTC.